The 23 T cell receptor beta chains below all came from one sample that was sequenced in a study of a mutant IDH1 vaccine in newly diagnosed glioma. Time point: week 11, during vaccination. The content of each vaccine dose was 300 ug of mutant IDH1 20-mer peptide, and topical imiquimod accompanied it. Here immunoSEQ multiplex PCR was the method, and the copy in TCRdb shows in-frame clones only, minus some. The sample yields under 150,000 clones, around 77% seen once. Their recognized antigens are unknown. Source: PBMCs, taken from a glioma patient whose treatment included an IDH1 peptide vaccine. The origin of the receptors is a man aged 35-49 years with glioma.

The chain has TRBV5-1 and TRBJ2-5; possible D gene TRBD1, 6 bases. Germline V gene sequence: CDR1 SGHRS, CDR2 YFSETQ. The CDR3 contains 16 residues. V gave up 0 bases and J gave up 2 bases, with 14 bases separating them. The CDR3 protein is CASSLGNTGNQETQYF. The CDR3 DNA reads as TGCGCCAGCAGCTTGGGAAATACAGGGAATCAAGAGACCCAGTACTTC.

V and J are TRBV9 and TRBJ2-7; 14 bases line up with TRBD2. J was trimmed by 7 bases and V by 4 bases; bases with no gene match: 4. Germline V CDR1 and CDR2: SGDLS, YYNGEE. The CDR3 is made up of 14 amino acids. The CDR3 reads CASSPGLAGEEQYF. The CDR3 DNA reads TGTGCCAGCAGCCCGGGACTAGCGGGAGAAGAGCAGTACTTC.

The chain uses TRBV28 and TRBJ1-1; 12 nucleotides match TRBD1. CDR1 MDHEN and CDR2 SYDVKM come from the germline V gene. The CDR3 covers 16 residues. V trimming: 5 bases; J trimming: 3 bases; junction bases outside the gene matches: 7. In nucleotides, the CDR3 is TGTGCCAGCAGTGCAGGGACAGGGGGCGGGTACACTGAAGCTTTCTTT. It is translated as CASSAGTGGGYTEAFF.

The chain has TRBV7-8 and TRBJ1-2, with TRBD1 as a possible D gene (5 bases). V lost 1 base and J lost 7, with 13 bases in between. CDR1 and CDR2 from the germline V gene are SGHVS and FQNEAQ. CDR3 length equals 14 residues. The CDR3: CASSLVLGEGGYTF. For the CDR3, the DNA is TGTGCCAGCAGCTTAGTCTTAGGGGAGGGTGGCTACACCTTC.

The V and J genes are TRBV19 and TRBJ2-2, with D unclear. Trimming shortened V by 3 bases and J by 0 bases, and 11 bases separated the two germline ends. Germline V gives CDR1 LNHDA, CDR2 SQIVND (reference sequence). There are 16 residues in the CDR3. The CDR3: CASSILPVANTGELFF. In DNA, the CDR3 is TGTGCCAGTAGTATTCTGCCGGTCGCGAACACCGGGGAGCTGTTTTTT. The complete variable domain, with remaining parts taken from reference TRBV19 and TRBJ2-2, reads DGGITQSPKYLFRKEGQNVTLSCEQNLNHDAMYWYRQDPGQGLRLIYYSQIVNDFQKGDIAEGYSVSREKKESFPLTVTSAQKNPTAFYLCASSILPVANTGELFFGEGSRLTVL.

This chain links TRBV18 with TRBJ2-3; TRBD2 matches at 9 bases. Unmatched junction bases numbered 11, after V lost 9 bases and J lost 1 base. There are 16 residues in the CDR3. Germline CDR1 is KGHSH and CDR2 is LQKENI. The CDR3 DNA sequence: TGTGCCAGTTCCCTAAGCGGGAGGCTGGGCACAGATACGCAGTATTTT. Translated, it gives CASSLSGRLGTDTQYF.

The V gene is TRBV7-9, the J gene TRBJ2-7; D call uncertain. CDR1 and CDR2 from the germline V gene are SEHNR and FQNEAQ (reference sequence). CDR3 size: 13 residues. Trimming removed 5 bases at V and 2 bases at J, with 10 bases between. As DNA, the CDR3 is TGTGCCAGCAGCCACGTGGGGACCTACGAGCAGTACTTC. The encoded protein is CASSHVGTYEQYF.

The chain couples TRBV5-1 to TRBJ2-2; D possibly corresponds to TRBD1 (5 bases). V was shortened by 2 bases and J by 4 bases, with 18 bases between the two germline ends. CDR3 length equals 17 residues. CDR1 is SGHRS and CDR2 is YFSETQ in the germline V gene. CDR3 sequence: CASSFQGSRGGTGELFF. The CDR3 nucleotides read TGCGCCAGCAGCTTCCAAGGATCTAGGGGCGGCACCGGGGAGCTGTTTTTT. The full variable domain, its missing parts supplied by reference TRBV5-1 and TRBJ2-2, is KAGVTQTPRYLIKTRGQQVTLSCSPISGHRSVSWYQQTPGQGLQFLFEYFSETQRNKGNFPGRFSGRQFSNSRSEMNVSTLELGDSALYLCASSFQGSRGGTGELFFGEGSRLTVL.

This chain links TRBV19 with TRBJ1-6; D remains ambiguous. Trimming removed 1 base from V and 7 bases from J, with 5 bases in between. The CDR3 loop spans 13 amino acids. The germline gives CDR1 LNHDA, CDR2 SQIVND (reference sequence). The DNA of the CDR3 is TGTGCCAGTAGTATAGGGAGAAATTCACCCCTCCACTTT. Its protein product is CASSIGRNSPLHF. The full variable domain, rest sourced from reference TRBV19 and TRBJ1-6, is DGGITQSPKYLFRKEGQNVTLSCEQNLNHDAMYWYRQDPGQGLRLIYYSQIVNDFQKGDIAEGYSVSREKKESFPLTVTSAQKNPTAFYLCASSIGRNSPLHFGNGTRLTVT.

This chain uses TRBV6-4 with TRBJ2-7; D may be TRBD1 or TRBD2 (5 bases each). V was cut by 2 bases and J by 1 base, with 12 bases left in between. CDR1 and CDR2 from the germline V gene are MRHNA and SNTAGT. The CDR3 contains 15 residues. CDR3 region: CASSDPRDPSYEQYF. The DNA for the CDR3 is TGTGCCAGCAGTGACCCCCGGGACCCTTCCTACGAGCAGTACTTC.

This clone was detected a few times. V usage is TRBV7-9 and J usage is TRBJ2-7; TRBD2 might be the D (6 bases). Trimming pared 1 base from V and 2 bases from J, leaving 12 bases between. The germline gives CDR1 SEHNR, CDR2 FQNEAQ (reference sequence). The length of the CDR3 is 15 residues. This chain's CDR3 is CASSLDSGVTYEQYF. The CDR3 coding sequence is TGTGCCAGCAGCTTAGATAGCGGTGTTACCTACGAGCAGTACTTC.

The CDR3, as DNA: TGTGCCATCACAGGACAGACATACAATGAGCAGTTCTTC. Translated, it gives CAITGQTYNEQFF. The J gene is TRBJ2-1, the V gene TRBV10-3, with D perhaps matching TRBD1 (6 bases). The CDR3 runs 13 residues. The germline V gene has CDR1 ENHRY and CDR2 SYGVKD. The V end was cut by 7 bases, the J end by 4 bases, with 11 bases between.

The V and J genes are TRBV7-9 and TRBJ1-2; D gene unclear. V lost 5 bases and J lost 5, with 15 bases in between. Per germline, CDR1 SEHNR and CDR2 FQNEAQ (reference sequence). There are 14 residues in the CDR3. The CDR3 is CASSPPGRAYGYTF. CDR3 bases: TGTGCCAGCAGCCCGCCGGGTAGGGCGTATGGCTACACCTTC.

This chain joins TRBV5-1 and TRBJ2-7; 9 bases align to TRBD2. This CDR3 contains 17 residues. With V trimmed by 0 bases and J by 5 bases, 12 bases remained unmatched. Germline CDR1 and CDR2: SGHRS and YFSETQ. The CDR3 nucleotides are TGCGCCAGCAGCTTGGCTAGCCTTGCGGGGGGGCGCGACGAGCAGTACTTC. Protein product: CASSLASLAGGRDEQYF. The full variable domain, its missing parts supplied by reference TRBV5-1 and TRBJ2-7, is KAGVTQTPRYLIKTRGQQVTLSCSPISGHRSVSWYQQTPGQGLQFLFEYFSETQRNKGNFPGRFSGRQFSNSRSEMNVSTLELGDSALYLCASSLASLAGGRDEQYFGPGTRLTVT.

V gene TRBV19 combines with J gene TRBJ1-5; no firm D call. This CDR3 is built from 13 residues. V lost 5 bases and J 4 bases, leaving 9 bases between the germline ends. In germline, CDR1 is LNHDA, CDR2 SQIVND (reference sequence). DNA of the CDR3: TGTGCCAGTAGTCAGGTGGGTAATCAGCCCCAGCATTTT. It specifies CASSQVGNQPQHF.

The V gene is TRBV6-5, the J gene TRBJ2-7; the D is unclear. Germline-derived CDR1 and CDR2 are MNHEY and SVGAGI. The V gene lost 5 bases and the J gene lost 7 bases, with 9 bases spanning the gap. CDR3 size: 11 residues. The CDR3 DNA sequence: TGTGCCAGCAGTCCGGCACGTGAGCAGTACTTC. This sequence encodes CASSPAREQYF.

The chain links TRBV25-1 to TRBJ1-3; TRBD1 might be the D (6 bases). The CDR3 covers 16 residues. Germline values: CDR1 MGHDK, CDR2 SYGVNS. V lost 3 bases to trimming and J lost 5 bases, with 17 bases between them. The CDR3 protein is CASSDGQSKSRNTIYF. Written as DNA, the CDR3 is TGTGCCAGCAGTGATGGACAGTCCAAAAGCAGAAACACCATATATTTT.

The chain links TRBV7-8 to TRBJ2-7; 8 bases fit TRBD1. Germline loops: CDR1 SGHVS, CDR2 FQNEAQ. Losses at the gene ends were 5 bases for V and 3 bases for J; bases not matched to a gene: 15. The CDR3 extends over 17 amino acids. DNA of the CDR3: TGTGCCAGCAGCAAACGCCGGCCGGGACAGGAAAACTACGAGCAGTACTTC. This sequence encodes CASSKRRPGQENYEQYF.

The V and J genes are TRBV7-8 and TRBJ2-7; TRBD1 matches 8 bases. CDR3 length: 16 amino acids. Germline trimming cut 5 bases from V and 2 bases from J; bases unmatched to any gene: 11. The germline CDR1 and CDR2 sequences are SGHVS and FQNEAQ. The CDR3 loop reads CASSPKPWTGPYEQYF. The DNA for the CDR3 is TGTGCCAGCAGCCCGAAACCGTGGACAGGGCCCTACGAGCAGTACTTC.

The V gene is TRBV28, the J gene TRBJ1-2; 11 nucleotides agree with TRBD1. The CDR3 is made up of 14 amino acids. The V gene end was trimmed by 4 bases and the J gene end by 9 bases; junction bases not matched to a gene: 7. Germline lookup yields CDR1 MDHEN and CDR2 SYDVKM. In DNA form, the CDR3 reads TGTGCCAGCAGTTCCGGGACAGGGGGGCGGCGCTACACCTTC. It encodes CASSSGTGGRRYTF.

The chain recombines TRBV28 with TRBJ1-2; no reliable D call. CDR1 is MDHEN and CDR2 is SYDVKM in the germline V gene. Trimming pared 2 bases from V and 3 bases from J, leaving 7 bases between. This CDR3 has 13 residues. The CDR3 reads CASSLRTYYGYTF. The CDR3, as DNA: TGTGCCAGCAGTTTAAGGACCTACTATGGCTACACCTTC.

The chain is built from TRBV18 and TRBJ2-5; possibly TRBD1 for D (6 bases). Trimming removed 5 bases at V and 0 bases at J, with 10 bases between. This CDR3 region has 14 residues. Germline V CDR1 and CDR2: KGHSH, LQKENI. The CDR3 nucleotides are TGTGCCAGCTCAGAATGGGACAACCAAGAGACCCAGTACTTC. The encoded protein is CASSEWDNQETQYF.

This clone has just one count. This chain joins TRBV9 and TRBJ2-5; 14 bases line up with TRBD2. V was pared by 4 bases and J by 2 bases, with 10 bases of the junction left unmatched. The length of the CDR3 is 18 residues. Germline V gene sequence: CDR1 SGDLS, CDR2 YYNGEE. CDR3 sequence (DNA): TGTGCCAGCAGCCAGACTAGCGGGGGGGCCTGGTCGCAAGAGACCCAGTACTTC. Amino acid sequence: CASSQTSGGAWSQETQYF.